This TCR beta chain was sequenced for a study of OX40 agonist ivuxolimab in advanced cancers. Looking at the study overall: Patients with prior anti-PD-1, anti-PD-L1 or anti-CTLA-4 therapy were eligible; roughly 41% had some.

Data came from immunoSEQ multiplex PCR; TCRdb stores just in-frame clones and leaves some out. The sample lists 90,000 or so clones; approximately 92% were seen once. Germline loops: CDR1 LNHDA, CDR2 SQIVND (reference sequence). The CDR3 spans 16 residues. Trimming removed 5 bases from V and 2 bases from J; junction bases left unmatched: 10. Study-level results: Clonal expansion in partial responders at 0.1-3.0 mg/kg ranked among the lowest. Certain nonresponding patients likewise had low normalized T-cell clonal expansion.

A remark on this clone: Its antigen remains unknown.

This sequence was found in an adult with an advanced solid tumor such as melanoma, head and neck, liver or kidney cancer. Specimen: CD4+ or CD8+ T cells sorted from blood, collected in a trial of the OX40 agonist ivuxolimab. The J gene is TRBJ2-3, the V gene TRBV19; 7 bases map to TRBD1. The CDR3 here is CASSLTGTEDTDTQYF. The CDR3 DNA reads as TGTGCCAGTAGTCTAACCGGGACAGAAGACACAGATACGCAGTATTTT.